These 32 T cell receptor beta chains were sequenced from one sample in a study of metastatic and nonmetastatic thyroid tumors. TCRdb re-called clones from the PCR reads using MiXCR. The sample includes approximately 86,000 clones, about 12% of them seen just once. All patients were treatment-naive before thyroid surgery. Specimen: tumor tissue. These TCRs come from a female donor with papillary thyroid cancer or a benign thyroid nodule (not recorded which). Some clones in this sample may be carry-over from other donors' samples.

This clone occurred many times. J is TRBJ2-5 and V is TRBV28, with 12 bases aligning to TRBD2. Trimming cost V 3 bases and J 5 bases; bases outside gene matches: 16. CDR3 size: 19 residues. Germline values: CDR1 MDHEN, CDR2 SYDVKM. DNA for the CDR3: TGTGCCAGCAGTTTCGCAGGGCATCGACTAGCGGGAGTAAGTGAGACCCAGTACTTC. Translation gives CASSFAGHRLAGVSETQYF.

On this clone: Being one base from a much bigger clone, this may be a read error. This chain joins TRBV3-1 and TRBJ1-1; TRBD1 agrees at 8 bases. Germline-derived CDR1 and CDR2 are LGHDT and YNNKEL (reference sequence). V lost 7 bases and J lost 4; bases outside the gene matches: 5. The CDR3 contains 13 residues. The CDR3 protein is CASNSGGFTEAFF. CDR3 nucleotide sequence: TGTGCCAGCAATTCAGGGGGCTTCACTGAAGCTTTCTTT.

The CDR3 protein is CSAKRAGEGSTQYF. The CDR3 nucleotides read TGCAGTGCTAAAAGGGCGGGAGAGGGAAGTACGCAGTATTTT. The genes are TRBV20-1 and TRBJ2-3; 7 positions match TRBD2. This CDR3 region has 14 residues. Germline trimming cut 4 bases from V and 8 bases from J; bases unmatched to any gene: 12. Germline values: CDR1 DFQATT, CDR2 SNEGSKA (reference sequence).

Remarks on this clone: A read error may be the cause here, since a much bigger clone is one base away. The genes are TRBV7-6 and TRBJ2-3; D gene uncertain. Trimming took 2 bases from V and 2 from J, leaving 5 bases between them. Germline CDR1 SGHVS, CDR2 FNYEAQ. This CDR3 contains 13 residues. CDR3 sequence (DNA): TGTGCCAGCAGCTTATCAGTCACAGATACGCAGTATTTT. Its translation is CASSLSVTDTQYF. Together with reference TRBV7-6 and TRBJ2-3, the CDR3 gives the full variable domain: GAGVSQSPRYKVTKRGQDVALRCDPISGHVSLYWYRQALGQGPEFLTYFNYEAQQDKSGLPNDRFSAERPEGSISTLTIQRTEQRDSAMYRCASSLSVTDTQYFGPGTRLTVL.

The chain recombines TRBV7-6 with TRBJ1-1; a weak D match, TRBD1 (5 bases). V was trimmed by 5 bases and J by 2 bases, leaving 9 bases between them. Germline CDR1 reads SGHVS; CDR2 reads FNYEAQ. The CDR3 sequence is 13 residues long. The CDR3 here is CASSTTGNTEAFF. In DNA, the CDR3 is TGTGCCAGCAGCACAACAGGTAACACTGAAGCTTTCTTT.

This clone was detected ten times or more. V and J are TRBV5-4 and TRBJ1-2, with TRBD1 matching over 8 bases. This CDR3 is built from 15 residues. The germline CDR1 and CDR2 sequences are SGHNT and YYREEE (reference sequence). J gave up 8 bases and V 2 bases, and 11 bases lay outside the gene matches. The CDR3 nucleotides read TGTGCCAGCAGCTTCGACAGGGGACTAGTGAAAGGCTACACCTTC. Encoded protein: CASSFDRGLVKGYTF.

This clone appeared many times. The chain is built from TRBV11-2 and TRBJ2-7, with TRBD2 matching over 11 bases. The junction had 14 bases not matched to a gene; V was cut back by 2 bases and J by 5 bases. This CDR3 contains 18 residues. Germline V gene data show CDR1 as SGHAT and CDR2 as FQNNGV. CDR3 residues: CASSLSSGRVVAVNEQYF. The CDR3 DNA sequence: TGTGCCAGCAGCTTAAGTAGCGGGAGGGTCGTCGCCGTCAACGAGCAGTACTTC.

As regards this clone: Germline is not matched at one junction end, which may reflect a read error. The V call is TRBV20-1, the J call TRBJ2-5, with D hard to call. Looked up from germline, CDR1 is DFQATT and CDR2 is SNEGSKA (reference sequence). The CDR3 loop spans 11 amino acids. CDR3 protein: CSAQWIETQYF. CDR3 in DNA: TGTAGTGCTCAGTGGATTGAGACCCAGTACTTC.

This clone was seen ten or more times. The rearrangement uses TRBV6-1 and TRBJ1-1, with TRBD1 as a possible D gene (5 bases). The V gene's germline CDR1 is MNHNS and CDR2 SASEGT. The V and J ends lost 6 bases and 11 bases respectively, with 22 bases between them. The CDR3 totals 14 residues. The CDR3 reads CASSPRPPWTTAFF. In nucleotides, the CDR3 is TGTGCCAGCAGCCCCCGGCCTCCCTGGACAACGGCTTTCTTT.

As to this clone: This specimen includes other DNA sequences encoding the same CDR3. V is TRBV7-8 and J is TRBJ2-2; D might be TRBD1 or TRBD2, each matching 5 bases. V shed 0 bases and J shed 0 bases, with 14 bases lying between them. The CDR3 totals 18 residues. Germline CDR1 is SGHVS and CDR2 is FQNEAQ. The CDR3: CASSLAARGASNTGELFF. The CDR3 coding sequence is TGTGCCAGCAGCTTAGCGGCGAGGGGTGCCTCGAACACCGGGGAGCTGTTTTTT. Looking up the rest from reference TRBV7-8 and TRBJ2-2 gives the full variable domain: GAGVSQSPRYKVAKRGQDVALRCDPISGHVSLFWYQQALGQGPEFLTYFQNEAQLDKSGLPSDRFFAERPEGSVSTLKIQRTQQEDSAVYLCASSLAARGASNTGELFFGEGSRLTVL.

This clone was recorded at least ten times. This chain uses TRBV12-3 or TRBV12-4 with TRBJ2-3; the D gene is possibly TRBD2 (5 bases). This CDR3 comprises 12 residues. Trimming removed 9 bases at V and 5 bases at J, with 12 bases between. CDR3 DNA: TGTGCCAGTTCCGGGGATCGAGATACGCAGTATTTT. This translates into CASSGDRDTQYF.

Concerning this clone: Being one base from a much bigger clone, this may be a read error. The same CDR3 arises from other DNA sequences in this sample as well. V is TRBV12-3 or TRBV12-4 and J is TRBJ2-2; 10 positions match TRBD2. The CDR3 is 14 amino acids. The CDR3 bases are TGTGCCAGCAACCCTAGCGGGGGTCCCGGGGAGCTGTTCTTT. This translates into CASNPSGGPGELFF.

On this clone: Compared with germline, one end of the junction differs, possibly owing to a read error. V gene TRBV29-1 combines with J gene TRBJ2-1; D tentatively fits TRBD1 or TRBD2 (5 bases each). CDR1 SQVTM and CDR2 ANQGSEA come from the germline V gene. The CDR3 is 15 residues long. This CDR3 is CGVEGARGSYNEQFF. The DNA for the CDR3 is TGCGGCGTTGAAGGTGCGAGGGGCTCCTACAATGAGCAGTTCTTC.

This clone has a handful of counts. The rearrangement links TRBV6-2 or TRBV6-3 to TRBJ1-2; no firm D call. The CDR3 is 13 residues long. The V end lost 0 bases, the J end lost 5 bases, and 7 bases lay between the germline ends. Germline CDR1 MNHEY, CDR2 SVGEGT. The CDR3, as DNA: TGTGCCAGCAGTTACTCGGTAGGGTATGGCTACACCTTC. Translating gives CASSYSVGYGYTF.

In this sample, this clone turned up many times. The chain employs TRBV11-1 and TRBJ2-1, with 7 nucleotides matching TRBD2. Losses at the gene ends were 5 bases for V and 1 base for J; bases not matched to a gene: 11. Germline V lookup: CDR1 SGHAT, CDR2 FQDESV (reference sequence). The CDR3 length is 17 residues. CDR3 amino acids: CASSAASGLQSYNEQFF. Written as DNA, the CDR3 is TGTGCCAGCAGCGCCGCTAGCGGACTCCAATCCTACAATGAGCAGTTCTTC.

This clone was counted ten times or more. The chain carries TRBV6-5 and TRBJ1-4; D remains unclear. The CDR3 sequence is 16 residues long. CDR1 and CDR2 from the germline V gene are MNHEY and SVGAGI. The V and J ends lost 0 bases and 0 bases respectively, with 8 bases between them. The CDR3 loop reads CASSYSIPATNEKLFF. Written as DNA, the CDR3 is TGTGCCAGCAGTTACTCGATCCCCGCAACTAATGAAAAACTGTTTTTT.

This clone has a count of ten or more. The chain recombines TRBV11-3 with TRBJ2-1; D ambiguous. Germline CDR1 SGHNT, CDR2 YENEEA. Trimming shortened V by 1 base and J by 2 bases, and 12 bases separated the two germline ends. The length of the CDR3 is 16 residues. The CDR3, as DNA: TGTGCCAGCAGCTTAGCCGCGGACGAAGCCTACAATGAGCAGTTCTTC. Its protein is CASSLAADEAYNEQFF.

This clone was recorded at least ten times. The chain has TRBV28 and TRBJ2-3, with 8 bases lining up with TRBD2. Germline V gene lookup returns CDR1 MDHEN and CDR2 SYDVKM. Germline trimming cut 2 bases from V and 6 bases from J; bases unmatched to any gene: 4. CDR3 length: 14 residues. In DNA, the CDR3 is TGTGCCAGCAGTTTAAGCGGGAGTAGGGATACGCAGTATTTT. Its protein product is CASSLSGSRDTQYF.

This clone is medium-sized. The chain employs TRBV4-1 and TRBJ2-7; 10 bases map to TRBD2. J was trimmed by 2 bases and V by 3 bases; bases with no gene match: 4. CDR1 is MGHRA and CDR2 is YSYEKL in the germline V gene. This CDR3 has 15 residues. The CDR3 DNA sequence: TGCGCCAGCAGCCATGCTAGCGGGGGTACCTACGAGCAGTACTTC. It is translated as CASSHASGGTYEQYF.

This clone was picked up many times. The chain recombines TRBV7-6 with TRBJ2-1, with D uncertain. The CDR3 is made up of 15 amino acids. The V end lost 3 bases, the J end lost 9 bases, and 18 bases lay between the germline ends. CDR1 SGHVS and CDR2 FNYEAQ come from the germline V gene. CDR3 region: CASSFRIQGIGEQFF. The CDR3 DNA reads TGTGCCAGCAGCTTTCGCATTCAAGGGATCGGTGAGCAGTTCTTC.

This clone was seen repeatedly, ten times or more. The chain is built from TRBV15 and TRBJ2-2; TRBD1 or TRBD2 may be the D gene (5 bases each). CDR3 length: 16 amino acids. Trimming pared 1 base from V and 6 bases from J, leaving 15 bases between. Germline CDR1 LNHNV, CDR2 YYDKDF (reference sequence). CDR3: CATSRAGPSLPGELFF. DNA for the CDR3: TGTGCCACCAGCAGAGCGGGACCGAGCCTACCCGGGGAGCTGTTTTTT.

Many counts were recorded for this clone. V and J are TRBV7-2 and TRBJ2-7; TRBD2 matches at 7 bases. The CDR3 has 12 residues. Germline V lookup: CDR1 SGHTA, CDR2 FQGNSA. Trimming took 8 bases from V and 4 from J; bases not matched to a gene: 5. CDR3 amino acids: CASGRALYEQYF. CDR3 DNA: TGTGCCAGCGGGAGGGCGTTGTACGAGCAGTACTTC.

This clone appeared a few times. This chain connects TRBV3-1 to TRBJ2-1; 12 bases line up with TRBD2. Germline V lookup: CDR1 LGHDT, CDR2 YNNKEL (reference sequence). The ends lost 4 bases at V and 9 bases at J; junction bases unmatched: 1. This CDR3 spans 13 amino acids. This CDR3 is CASSPTSGSEQFF. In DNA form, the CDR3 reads TGTGCCAGCAGCCCGACTAGCGGGAGTGAGCAGTTCTTC.

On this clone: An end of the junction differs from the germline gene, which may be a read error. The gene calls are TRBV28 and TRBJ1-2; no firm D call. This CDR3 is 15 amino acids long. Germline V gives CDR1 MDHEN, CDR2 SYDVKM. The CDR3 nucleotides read TGTGCCAGCATCCTTCCCCGGGGTCCTAACTATGGCCACACCTTC. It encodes CASILPRGPNYGHTF.

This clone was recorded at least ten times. CDR3 bases: TGCAGTGCTTGGACACCGGATAGCAATCAGCCCCAGCATTTT. This sequence encodes CSAWTPDSNQPQHF. The V gene is TRBV20-1, the J gene TRBJ1-5; perhaps TRBD1 as D (5 bases). V was clipped by 5 bases and J by 0 bases, with 11 bases between them. The CDR3 sequence is 14 residues long. Germline CDR1 reads DFQATT; CDR2 reads SNEGSKA (reference sequence).

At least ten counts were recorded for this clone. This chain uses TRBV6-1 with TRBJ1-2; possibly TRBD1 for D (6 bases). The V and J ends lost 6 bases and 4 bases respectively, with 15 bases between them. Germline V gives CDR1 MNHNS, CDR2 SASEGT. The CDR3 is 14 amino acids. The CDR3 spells CASRSRGGSYGYTF. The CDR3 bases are TGTGCCAGCAGAAGTAGGGGGGGTTCCTATGGCTACACCTTC.

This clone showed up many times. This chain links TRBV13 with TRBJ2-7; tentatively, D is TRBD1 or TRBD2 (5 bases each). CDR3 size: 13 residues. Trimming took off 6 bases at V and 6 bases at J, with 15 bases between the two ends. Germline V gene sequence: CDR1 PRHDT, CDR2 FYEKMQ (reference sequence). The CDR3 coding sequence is TGTGCCAGCAGACTCCCCGGGGCTGGCGAGCAGTACTTC. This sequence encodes CASRLPGAGEQYF.

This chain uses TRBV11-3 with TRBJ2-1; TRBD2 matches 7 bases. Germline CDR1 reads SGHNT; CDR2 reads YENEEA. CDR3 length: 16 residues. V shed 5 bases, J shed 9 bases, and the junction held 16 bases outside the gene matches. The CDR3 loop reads CASSRRASGRVGEQFF. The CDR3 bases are TGTGCCAGCAGCCGAAGGGCTAGCGGTCGGGTGGGTGAGCAGTTCTTC. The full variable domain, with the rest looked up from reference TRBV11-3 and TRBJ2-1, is EAGVVQSPRYKIIEKKQPVAFWCNPISGHNTLYWYLQNLGQGPELLIRYENEEAVDDSQLPKDRFSAERLKGVDSTLKIQPAELGDSAVYLCASSRRASGRVGEQFFGPGTRLTVL.

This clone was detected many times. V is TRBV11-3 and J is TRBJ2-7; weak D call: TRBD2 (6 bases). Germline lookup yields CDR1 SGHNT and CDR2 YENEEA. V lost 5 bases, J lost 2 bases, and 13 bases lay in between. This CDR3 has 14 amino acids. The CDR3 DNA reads TGTGCCAGCAGCCCAGCGGGTTTCGCCTACGAGCAGTACTTC. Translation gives CASSPAGFAYEQYF.

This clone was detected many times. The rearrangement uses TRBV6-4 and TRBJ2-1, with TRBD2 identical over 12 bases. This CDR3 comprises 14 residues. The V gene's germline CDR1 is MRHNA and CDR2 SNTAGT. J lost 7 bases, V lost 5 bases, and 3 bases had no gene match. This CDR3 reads CASSLAGGSNEQFF. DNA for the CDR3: TGTGCCAGCAGTCTAGCGGGAGGGTCAAATGAGCAGTTCTTC.

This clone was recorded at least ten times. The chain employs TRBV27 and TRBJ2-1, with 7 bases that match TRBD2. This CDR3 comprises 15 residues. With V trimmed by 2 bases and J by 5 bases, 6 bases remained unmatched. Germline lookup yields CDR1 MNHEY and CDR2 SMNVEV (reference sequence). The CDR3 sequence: CASSLGGSAHNEQFF. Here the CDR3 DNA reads TGTGCCAGCAGTTTAGGCGGGAGCGCTCACAATGAGCAGTTCTTC.

CDR3 in amino acids: CASGLANRIGYTF. DNA for the CDR3: TGTGCTAGTGGTTTGGCAAACAGGATCGGCTACACCTTC. This chain joins TRBV12-5 and TRBJ1-2, with D tentatively TRBD1 (5 bases). V lost 1 base and J lost 8, with 11 bases in between. Germline values: CDR1 LGHNT, CDR2 FRNRAP. The CDR3 runs 13 residues. Using reference TRBV12-5 and TRBJ1-2 for the parts outside the CDR3, the full variable domain is DARVTQTPRHKVTEMGQEVTMRCQPILGHNTVFWYRQTMMQGLELLAYFRNRAPLDDSGMPKDRFSAEMPDATLATLKIQPSEPRDSAVYFCASGLANRIGYTFGSGTRLTVV.